Each of the 24 T cell receptor beta chains below was sequenced from the same sample in a study of cytomegalovirus exposure and HLA in healthy donors. The study ran its PCR with 60 Vbeta and 13 Jbeta primers. Sequencing was performed with immunoSEQ multiplex PCR; in TCRdb, only in-frame clones are kept and a portion is missing. The table shows about 150,000 clones, with approximately 80% occurring only once. The sequenced material came from PBMCs. These receptors came from a boy aged 2 to 10 in good health and CMV-seronegative.

This clone has only one observation. The chain carries TRBV7-4 and TRBJ2-1, with D tentatively TRBD2 (6 bases). CDR1 is SGHVT and CDR2 is SQSDAQ in the germline V gene. Between the trimmed V and J ends, which lost 8 bases and 9 bases, there was a span of 17 bases. This CDR3 contains 13 residues. CDR3 nucleotides: TGTGCCAGCCCACCCGGTGGAGGGAGTGAGCAGTTCTTC. It specifies CASPPGGGSEQFF.

The count of this clone is one. The V and J genes are TRBV19 and TRBJ2-1; 10 positions agree with TRBD2. Unmatched junction bases numbered 10, after V lost 3 bases and J lost 8 bases. The CDR3 extends over 16 amino acids. Germline values: CDR1 LNHDA, CDR2 SQIVND (reference sequence). The CDR3 coding sequence is TGTGCCAGTAGTATCGCCGCTAGCGGGAGAGTATATGAGCAGTTCTTC. It is translated as CASSIAASGRVYEQFF.

This clone was found once. V usage is TRBV7-9 and J usage is TRBJ2-5; TRBD1 matches 7 bases. The CDR3 sequence is 16 residues long. The trim removed 1 base at V and 0 bases at J, leaving 5 bases unmatched. The germline CDR1 and CDR2 sequences are SEHNR and FQNEAQ (reference sequence). As DNA, the CDR3 is TGTGCCAGCAGCTTAGTAACAGGGGACAACCAAGAGACCCAGTACTTC. This gives the protein CASSLVTGDNQETQYF.

This chain links TRBV14 with TRBJ1-2; maybe TRBD1 (5 bases). This CDR3 is 14 amino acids long. Germline-derived CDR1 and CDR2 are SGHDN and FVKESK. Trimming stripped 1 base from V and 4 bases from J, with 10 bases between. DNA of the CDR3: TGTGCCAGCAGCCAAGCGAACAGGCCCTATGGCTACACCTTC. Its protein product is CASSQANRPYGYTF. Looking up the rest from reference TRBV14 and TRBJ1-2 gives the full variable domain: EAGVTQFPSHSVIEKGQTVTLRCDPISGHDNLYWYRRVMGKEIKFLLHFVKESKQDESGMPNNRFLAERTGGTYSTLKVQPAELEDSGVYFCASSQANRPYGYTFGSGTRLTVV.

The chain carries TRBV9 and TRBJ2-7; 15 bases align to TRBD2. J lost 7 bases, V lost 3 bases, and 2 bases had no gene match. Germline V gives CDR1 SGDLS, CDR2 YYNGEE. The CDR3 runs 14 residues. The CDR3 protein is CASSGTSGREEQYF. The CDR3 DNA reads as TGTGCCAGCAGCGGGACTAGCGGGAGGGAAGAGCAGTACTTC.

The CDR3 region has the DNA TGTGCCAGCAGTGAATCTCGTGGCCCAGGGACAGAGGTCTACGAGCAGTACTTC. It codes for CASSESRGPGTEVYEQYF. The rearrangement links TRBV25-1 to TRBJ2-7; TRBD1 agrees at 7 bases. V gave up 1 base and J gave up 3 bases; unmatched junction bases: 15. The CDR3 contains 18 residues. Per the germline V gene, CDR1 is MGHDK and CDR2 is SYGVNS.

This clone showed up just a few times. The CDR3 protein is CASSPGLGGTEAFF. Written as DNA, the CDR3 is TGTGCCAGCAGCCCAGGGTTGGGGGGTACTGAAGCTTTCTTT. This chain connects TRBV6-6 to TRBJ1-1; perhaps TRBD1 as D (5 bases). CDR3 length equals 14 residues. Between the trimmed V and J ends, which lost 6 bases and 5 bases, there was a span of 16 bases. Looked up from germline, CDR1 is MNHNY and CDR2 is SVGAGI (reference sequence).

The genes are TRBV28 and TRBJ2-5; D call uncertain. The end of the DNA fits TRBJ2-7 better, so the J call may be wrong. Germline V lookup: CDR1 MDHEN, CDR2 SYDVKM. The CDR3 sequence is 11 residues long. CDR3 residues: CASSWAYEQYF. The CDR3 DNA is TGTGCCAGCAGTTGGGCCTACGAGCAGTACTTC.

The chain recombines TRBV10-3 with TRBJ1-4; D is perhaps TRBD1 (6 bases). Trimming pared 7 bases from V and 8 bases from J, leaving 17 bases between. Per germline, CDR1 ENHRY and CDR2 SYGVKD. CDR3 length: 14 residues. CDR3 residues: CAIMDGRRGEKLFF. The DNA for the CDR3 is TGTGCCATCATGGACGGGCGAAGGGGGGAAAAACTGTTTTTT.

The chain joins TRBV4-1 to TRBJ2-1; D is possibly TRBD2 (6 bases). Germline loops: CDR1 MGHRA, CDR2 YSYEKL. This CDR3 is built from 14 residues. V was shortened by 8 bases and J by 5 bases, with 16 bases between the two germline ends. The DNA of the CDR3 is TGCGCCAGCGCTACCGGGACTCTAAACAATGAGCAGTTCTTC. It encodes CASATGTLNNEQFF.

The chain has TRBV18 and TRBJ2-3; a weak D match, TRBD1 (5 bases). The CDR3 runs to 15 residues. Per the germline V gene, CDR1 is KGHSH and CDR2 is LQKENI. Trimming cost V 1 base and J 4 bases, with 12 bases left between them. The CDR3 loop is CASSPRNQGADTQYF. In nucleotides, the CDR3 is TGTGCCAGCTCACCACGGAACCAAGGGGCAGATACGCAGTATTTT.

This clone was observed once. J is TRBJ2-1 and V is TRBV2, with 8 bases aligning to TRBD2. The ends lost 8 bases at V and 7 bases at J; junction bases unmatched: 7. CDR3 length: 13 residues. Germline V gene data show CDR1 as SNHLY and CDR2 as FYNNEI. The CDR3 region is CASRHGGANEQFF. CDR3 coding DNA: TGTGCCAGCCGCCACGGGGGGGCAAATGAGCAGTTCTTC.

The rearrangement links TRBV7-3 to TRBJ2-3; the match to TRBD1 covers 11 bases. J gave up 4 bases and V 2 bases, and 8 bases lay outside the gene matches. The V gene's germline CDR1 is SGHTA and CDR2 FQGTGA. This CDR3 has 17 residues. In DNA, the CDR3 is TGTGCCAGCAGCTTAGGTGTGGACAGGGGGCCCGCAGATACGCAGTATTTT. It yields the protein CASSLGVDRGPADTQYF. Variable domain in full (rest from reference TRBV7-3 and TRBJ2-3): GAGVSQTPSNKVTEKGKYVELRCDPISGHTALYWYRQSLGQGPEFLIYFQGTGAADDSGLPNDRFFAVRPEGSVSTLKIQRTERGDSAVYLCASSLGVDRGPADTQYFGPGTRLTVL.

The chain employs TRBV7-9 and TRBJ1-4, with TRBD1 matching over 8 bases. Germline V gene data show CDR1 as SEHNR and CDR2 as FQNEAQ (reference sequence). There are 15 residues in the CDR3. V dropped 5 bases and J dropped 0; count of bases not matched to a gene: 2. This CDR3 is CASSPDRATNEKLFF. For the CDR3, the DNA is TGTGCCAGCAGCCCGGACAGGGCAACTAATGAAAAACTGTTTTTT. Combining the CDR3 with reference TRBV7-9 and TRBJ1-4 gives the whole variable domain DTGVSQNPRHKITKRGQNVTFRCDPISEHNRLYWYRQTLGQGPEFLTYFQNEAQLEKSRLLSDRFSAERPKGSFSTLEIQRTEQGDSAMYLCASSPDRATNEKLFFGSGTQLSVL.

The chain couples TRBV5-6 to TRBJ2-3, with D possibly matching TRBD2 (6 bases). V was shortened by 4 bases and J by 3 bases, with 15 bases between the two germline ends. From germline, CDR1 is SGHDT and CDR2 YYEEEE. The CDR3 has 15 amino acids. The DNA for the CDR3 is TGTGCCAGCAGCCTACGAGTCCGGGGGACAGATACGCAGTATTTT. It is translated as CASSLRVRGTDTQYF.

V usage is TRBV6-1 and J usage is TRBJ2-1; TRBD2 agrees at 9 bases. From germline, CDR1 is MNHNS and CDR2 SASEGT. Unmatched junction bases numbered 12, after V lost 4 bases and J lost 8 bases. This CDR3 contains 16 residues. CDR3 nucleotides: TGTGCCAGCAGTGCACATGCCGGGACTAGCAACGATGAGCAGTTCTTC. This gives the protein CASSAHAGTSNDEQFF.

Only a few counts were recorded for this clone. The chain employs TRBV6-5 and TRBJ2-7; 12 bases are a match to TRBD1. From germline, CDR1 is MNHEY and CDR2 SVGAGI. The CDR3 contains 15 residues. The J segment lost 3 bases and the V segment lost 8 bases, leaving 8 bases of the junction unmatched. The CDR3 is CASGGGTGGFYEQYF. The DNA of the CDR3 is TGTGCCAGCGGCGGGGGGACAGGGGGCTTCTACGAGCAGTACTTC.

The genes are TRBV27 and TRBJ2-7; 7 nucleotides agree with TRBD1. The CDR3 covers 14 residues. The germline V gene encodes CDR1 MNHEY and CDR2 SMNVEV (reference sequence). The ends lost 5 bases at V and 3 bases at J; junction bases unmatched: 7. The CDR3 protein is CASSRGQRSYEQYF. CDR3 DNA: TGTGCCAGCAGTCGGGGACAGAGGAGCTACGAGCAGTACTTC.

The chain is built from TRBV9 and TRBJ1-4, with 7 bases identical to TRBD1. This CDR3 is built from 14 residues. Germline CDR1 and CDR2: SGDLS and YYNGEE. After removal of 0 bases from V and 8 bases from J, the junction contained 4 bases not matched to a gene. The CDR3 bases are TGTGCCAGCAGCGTAGCAGGGGGGTTAGAAAAACTGTTTTTT. This encodes CASSVAGGLEKLFF.

This clone was counted between two and nine times. The J gene is TRBJ1-2, the V gene TRBV29-1; D not resolved. Trimming took off 3 bases at V and 2 bases at J, with 13 bases between the two ends. The germline V gene has CDR1 SQVTM and CDR2 ANQGSEA. This CDR3 contains 14 residues. This chain's CDR3 is CSVDSGLPNYGYTF. The CDR3 coding sequence is TGCAGCGTTGACTCAGGCCTTCCGAACTATGGCTACACCTTC.

The chain combines TRBV19 with TRBJ1-2; 8 bases match TRBD1. The germline V gene encodes CDR1 LNHDA and CDR2 SQIVND (reference sequence). Germline trimming cut 5 bases from V and 2 bases from J; bases unmatched to any gene: 7. The CDR3 consists of 15 residues. The CDR3 coding sequence is TGTGCCAGTAGTTACACCAGGACAGGGAACTATGGCTACACCTTC. The encoded protein is CASSYTRTGNYGYTF.

This rearrangement joins TRBV14 to TRBJ1-2; TRBD1 is a possible D gene (5 bases). Germline assignment: CDR1 SGHDN and CDR2 FVKESK. The CDR3 consists of 15 residues. Trimming pared 0 bases from V and 8 bases from J, leaving 16 bases between. As DNA, the CDR3 is TGTGCCAGCAGCCAAGAAAGGGGAATGTCTTGGGGCTACACCTTC. Its translation: CASSQERGMSWGYTF.

This clone has just a few counts. V and J are TRBV5-1 and TRBJ1-3; weak D call: TRBD1 (6 bases). Trimming removed 5 bases at V and 0 bases at J, with 12 bases between. Germline CDR1 and CDR2: SGHRS and YFSETQ. CDR3 length equals 15 residues. The CDR3 coding sequence is TGCGCCAGCAGGCGCAAGGGGGACTCTGGAAACACCATATATTTT. Its translation is CASRRKGDSGNTIYF.

The J gene is TRBJ1-2, the V gene TRBV27, with 11 bases lining up with TRBD1. Germline-derived CDR1 and CDR2 are MNHEY and SMNVEV (reference sequence). The V segment lost 2 bases and the J segment 6 bases; nucleotides outside the gene matches: 8. The CDR3 covers 16 residues. The CDR3: CASSLLPRTGGDGYTF. CDR3 sequence (DNA): TGTGCCAGCAGTTTACTTCCTCGGACAGGGGGCGATGGCTACACCTTC.